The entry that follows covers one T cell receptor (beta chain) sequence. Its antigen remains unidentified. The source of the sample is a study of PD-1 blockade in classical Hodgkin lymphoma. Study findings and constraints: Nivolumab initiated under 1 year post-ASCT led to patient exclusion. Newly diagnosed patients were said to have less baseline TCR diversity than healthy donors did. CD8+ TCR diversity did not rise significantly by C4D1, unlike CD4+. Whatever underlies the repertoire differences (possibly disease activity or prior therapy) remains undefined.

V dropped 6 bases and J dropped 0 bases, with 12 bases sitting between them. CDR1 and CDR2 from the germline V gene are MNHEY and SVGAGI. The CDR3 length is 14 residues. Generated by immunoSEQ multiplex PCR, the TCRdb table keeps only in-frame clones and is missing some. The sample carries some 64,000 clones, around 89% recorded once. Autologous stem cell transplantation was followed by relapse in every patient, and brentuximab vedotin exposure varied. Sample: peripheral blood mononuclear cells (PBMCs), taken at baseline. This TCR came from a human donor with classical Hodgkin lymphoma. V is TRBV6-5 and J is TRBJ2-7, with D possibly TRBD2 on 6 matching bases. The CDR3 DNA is TGTGCCAGCAGCCCGGGAGTTGGCTCCTACGAGCAGTACTTC. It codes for CASSPGVGSYEQYF.